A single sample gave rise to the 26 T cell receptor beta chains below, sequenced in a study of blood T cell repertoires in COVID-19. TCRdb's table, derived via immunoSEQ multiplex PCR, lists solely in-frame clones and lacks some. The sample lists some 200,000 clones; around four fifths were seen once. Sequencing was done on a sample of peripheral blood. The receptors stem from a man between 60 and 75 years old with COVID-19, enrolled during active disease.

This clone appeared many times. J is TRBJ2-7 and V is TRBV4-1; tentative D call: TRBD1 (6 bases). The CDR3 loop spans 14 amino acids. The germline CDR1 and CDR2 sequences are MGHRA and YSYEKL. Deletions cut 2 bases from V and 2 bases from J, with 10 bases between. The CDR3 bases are TGCGCCAGCAGCCAAATGGACAGAACCTACGAGCAGTACTTC. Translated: CASSQMDRTYEQYF.

The CDR3 nucleotides read TGTGCCAGCAGTCCCCGGTGGTACACTGAAGCTTTCTTT. It translates to CASSPRWYTEAFF. J is TRBJ1-1 and V is TRBV28; unclear D gene. The CDR3 extends over 13 amino acids. From germline, CDR1 is MDHEN and CDR2 SYDVKM. With 5 bases removed from V and 3 bases from J, the gap between germline ends came to 10 bases.

CDR3 sequence: CASTGTGSYEQYF. The CDR3 nucleotides are TGTGCCAGCACGGGGACAGGGTCCTACGAGCAGTACTTC. This chain joins TRBV9 and TRBJ2-7, with 9 bases identical to TRBD1. The V gene's germline CDR1 is SGDLS and CDR2 YYNGEE. With V trimmed by 6 bases and J by 1 base, 2 bases remained unmatched. CDR3 length: 13 amino acids.

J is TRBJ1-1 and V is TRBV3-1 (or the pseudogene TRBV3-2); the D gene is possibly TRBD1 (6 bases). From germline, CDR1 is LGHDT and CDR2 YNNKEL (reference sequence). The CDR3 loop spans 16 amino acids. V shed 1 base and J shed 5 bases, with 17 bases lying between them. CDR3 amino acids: CASSQGGPRGGTEAFF. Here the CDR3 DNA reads TGTGCCAGCAGCCAAGGAGGTCCCAGGGGCGGGACTGAAGCTTTCTTT.

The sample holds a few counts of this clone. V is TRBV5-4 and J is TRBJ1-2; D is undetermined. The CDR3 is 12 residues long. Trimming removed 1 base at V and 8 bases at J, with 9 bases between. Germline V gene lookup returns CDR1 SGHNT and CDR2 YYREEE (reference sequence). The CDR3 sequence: CASSLPEGGYTF. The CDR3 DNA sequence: TGTGCCAGCAGCTTGCCGGAGGGCGGCTACACCTTC.

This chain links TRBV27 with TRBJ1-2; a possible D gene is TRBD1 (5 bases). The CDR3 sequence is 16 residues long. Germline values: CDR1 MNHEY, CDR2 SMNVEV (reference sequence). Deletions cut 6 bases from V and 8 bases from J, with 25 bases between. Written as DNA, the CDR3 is TGTGCCAGCAGCCCGGGCGGGACTGTTAGTAGACGGGGCTACACCTTC. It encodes CASSPGGTVSRRGYTF.

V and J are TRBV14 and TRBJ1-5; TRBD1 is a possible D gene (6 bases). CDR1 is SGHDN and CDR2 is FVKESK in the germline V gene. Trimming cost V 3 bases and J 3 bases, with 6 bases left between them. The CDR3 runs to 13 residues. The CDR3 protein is CASSQGHNQPQHF. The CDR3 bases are TGTGCCAGCAGCCAGGGACACAATCAGCCCCAGCATTTT.

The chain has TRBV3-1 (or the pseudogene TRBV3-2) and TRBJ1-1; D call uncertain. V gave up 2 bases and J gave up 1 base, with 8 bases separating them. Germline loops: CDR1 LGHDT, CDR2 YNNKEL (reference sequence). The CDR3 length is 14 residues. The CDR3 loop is CASSQSGANTEAFF. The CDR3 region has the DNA TGTGCCAGCAGCCAATCCGGAGCGAACACTGAAGCTTTCTTT.

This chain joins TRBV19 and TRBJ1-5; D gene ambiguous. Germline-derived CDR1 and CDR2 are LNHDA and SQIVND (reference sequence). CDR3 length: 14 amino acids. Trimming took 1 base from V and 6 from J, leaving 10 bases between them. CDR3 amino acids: CASSIGRNGQPQHF. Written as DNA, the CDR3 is TGTGCCAGTAGTATAGGCAGGAATGGTCAGCCCCAGCATTTT.

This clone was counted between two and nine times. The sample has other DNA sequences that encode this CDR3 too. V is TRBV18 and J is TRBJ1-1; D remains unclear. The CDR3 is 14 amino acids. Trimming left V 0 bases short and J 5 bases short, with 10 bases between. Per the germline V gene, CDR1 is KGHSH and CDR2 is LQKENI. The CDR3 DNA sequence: TGTGCCAGCTCACCACCGGGGAGAGGGACTGAAGCTTTCTTT. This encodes CASSPPGRGTEAFF.

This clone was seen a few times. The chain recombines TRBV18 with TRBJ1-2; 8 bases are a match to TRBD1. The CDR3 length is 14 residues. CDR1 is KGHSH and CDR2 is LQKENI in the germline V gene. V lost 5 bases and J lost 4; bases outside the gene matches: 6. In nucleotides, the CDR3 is TGTGCCAGCTCAGTTGACAGGGGTCTCTATGGCTACACCTTC. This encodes CASSVDRGLYGYTF.

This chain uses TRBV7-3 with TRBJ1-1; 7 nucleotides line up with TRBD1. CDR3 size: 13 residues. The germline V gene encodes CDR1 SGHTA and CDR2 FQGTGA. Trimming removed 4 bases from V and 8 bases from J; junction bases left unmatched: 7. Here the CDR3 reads CASSSGQAGEAFF. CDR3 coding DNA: TGTGCCAGCAGCTCAGGACAGGCCGGCGAAGCTTTCTTT.

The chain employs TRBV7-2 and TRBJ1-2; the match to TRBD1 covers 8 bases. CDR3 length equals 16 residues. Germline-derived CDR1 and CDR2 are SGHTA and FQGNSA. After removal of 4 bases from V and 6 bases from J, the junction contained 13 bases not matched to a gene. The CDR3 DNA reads TGTGCCAGCAGCTCGACCTCAGGGGGCGGTCTCCATGGCTACACCTTC. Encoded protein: CASSSTSGGGLHGYTF.

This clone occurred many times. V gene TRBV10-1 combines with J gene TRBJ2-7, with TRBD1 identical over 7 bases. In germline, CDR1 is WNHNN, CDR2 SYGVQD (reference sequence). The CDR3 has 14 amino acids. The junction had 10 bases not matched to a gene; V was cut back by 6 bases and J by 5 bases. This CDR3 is CASSENRGKNEQYF. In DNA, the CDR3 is TGCGCCAGCAGCGAGAACAGGGGAAAGAACGAGCAGTACTTC.

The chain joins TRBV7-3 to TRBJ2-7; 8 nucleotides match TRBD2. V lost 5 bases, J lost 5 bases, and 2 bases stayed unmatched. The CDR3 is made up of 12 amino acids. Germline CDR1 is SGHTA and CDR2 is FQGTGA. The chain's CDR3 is CASSPGGDEQYF. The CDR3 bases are TGTGCCAGCAGCCCCGGGGGGGACGAGCAGTACTTC. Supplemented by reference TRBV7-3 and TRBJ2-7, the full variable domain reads GAGVSQTPSNKVTEKGKYVELRCDPISGHTALYWYRQSLGQGPEFLIYFQGTGAADDSGLPNDRFFAVRPEGSVSTLKIQRTERGDSAVYLCASSPGGDEQYFGPGTRLTVT.

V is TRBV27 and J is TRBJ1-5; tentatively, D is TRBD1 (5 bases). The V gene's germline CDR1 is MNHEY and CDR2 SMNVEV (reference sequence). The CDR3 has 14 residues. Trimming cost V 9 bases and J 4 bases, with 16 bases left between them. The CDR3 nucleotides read TGTGCCAGTTCAGCCCCGGGACTAAATCAGCCCCAGCATTTT. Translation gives CASSAPGLNQPQHF.

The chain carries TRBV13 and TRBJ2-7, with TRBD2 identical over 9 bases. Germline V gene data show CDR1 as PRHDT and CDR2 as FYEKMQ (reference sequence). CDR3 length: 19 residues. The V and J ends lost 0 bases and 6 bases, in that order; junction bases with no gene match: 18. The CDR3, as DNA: TGTGCCAGCAGCTTAGGGAACGGTGCTAGCGGGATTAGGGCGGGCGAGCAGTACTTC. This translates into CASSLGNGASGIRAGEQYF.

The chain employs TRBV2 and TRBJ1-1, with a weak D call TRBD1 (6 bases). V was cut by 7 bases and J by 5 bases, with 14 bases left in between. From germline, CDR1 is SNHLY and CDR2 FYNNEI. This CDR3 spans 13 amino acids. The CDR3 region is CASKGGWGTEAFF. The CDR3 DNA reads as TGTGCCAGCAAAGGGGGTTGGGGGACTGAAGCTTTCTTT.

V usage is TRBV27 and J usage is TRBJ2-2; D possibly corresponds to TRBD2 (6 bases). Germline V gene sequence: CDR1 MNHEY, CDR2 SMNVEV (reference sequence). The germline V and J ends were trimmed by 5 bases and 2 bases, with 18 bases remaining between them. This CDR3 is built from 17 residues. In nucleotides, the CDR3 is TGTGCCAGCAGTCTCATTCTTCGAGGGACTAACACCGGGGAGCTGTTTTTT. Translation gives CASSLILRGTNTGELFF.

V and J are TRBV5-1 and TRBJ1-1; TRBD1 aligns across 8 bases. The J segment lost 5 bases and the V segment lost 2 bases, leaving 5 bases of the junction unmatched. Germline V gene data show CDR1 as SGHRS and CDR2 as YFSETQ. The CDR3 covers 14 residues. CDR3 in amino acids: CASSFQGARTEAFF. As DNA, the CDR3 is TGCGCCAGCAGCTTTCAGGGGGCGCGTACTGAAGCTTTCTTT. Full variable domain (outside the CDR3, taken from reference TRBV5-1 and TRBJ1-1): KAGVTQTPRYLIKTRGQQVTLSCSPISGHRSVSWYQQTPGQGLQFLFEYFSETQRNKGNFPGRFSGRQFSNSRSEMNVSTLELGDSALYLCASSFQGARTEAFFGQGTRLTVV.

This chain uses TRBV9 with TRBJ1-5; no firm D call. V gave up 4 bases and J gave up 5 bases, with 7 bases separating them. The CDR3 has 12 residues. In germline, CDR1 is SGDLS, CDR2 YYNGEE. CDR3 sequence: CASSSGDQPQHF. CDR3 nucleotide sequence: TGTGCCAGCAGCAGCGGGGATCAGCCCCAGCATTTT.

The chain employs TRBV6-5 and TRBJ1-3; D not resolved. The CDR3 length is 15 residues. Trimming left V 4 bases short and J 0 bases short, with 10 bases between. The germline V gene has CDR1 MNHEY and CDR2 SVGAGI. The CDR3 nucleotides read TGTGCCAGCAGTTTGTCTCCCTACTCTGGAAACACCATATATTTT. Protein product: CASSLSPYSGNTIYF.

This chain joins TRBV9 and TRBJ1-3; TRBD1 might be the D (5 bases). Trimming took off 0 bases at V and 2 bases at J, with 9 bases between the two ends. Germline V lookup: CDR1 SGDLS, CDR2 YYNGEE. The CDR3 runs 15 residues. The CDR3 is CASSVEGYTGNTIYF. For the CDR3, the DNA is TGTGCCAGCAGCGTAGAGGGGTACACTGGAAACACCATATATTTT.

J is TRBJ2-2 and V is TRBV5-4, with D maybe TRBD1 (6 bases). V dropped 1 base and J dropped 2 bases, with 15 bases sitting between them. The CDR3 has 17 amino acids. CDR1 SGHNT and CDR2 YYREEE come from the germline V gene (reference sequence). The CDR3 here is CASSLRIAGTNTGELFF. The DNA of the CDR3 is TGTGCCAGCAGCTTGCGGATTGCCGGGACAAACACCGGGGAGCTGTTTTTT.

The CDR3 protein is CASSLMSGSEETQYF. CDR3 bases: TGCGCCAGCAGCTTGATGAGCGGGAGTGAGGAGACCCAGTACTTC. The chain is built from TRBV5-1 and TRBJ2-5, with 8 bases aligning to TRBD2. The CDR3 sequence is 15 residues long. Germline-derived CDR1 and CDR2 are SGHRS and YFSETQ. With V trimmed by 1 base and J by 5 bases, 7 bases remained unmatched.

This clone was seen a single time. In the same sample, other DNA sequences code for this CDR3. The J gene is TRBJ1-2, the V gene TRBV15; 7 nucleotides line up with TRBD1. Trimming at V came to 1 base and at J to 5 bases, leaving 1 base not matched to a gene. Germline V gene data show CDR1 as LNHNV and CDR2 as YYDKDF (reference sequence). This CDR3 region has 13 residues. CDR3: CATSRGQGYGYTF. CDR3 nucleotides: TGTGCCACCAGCAGAGGACAGGGATATGGCTACACCTTC.